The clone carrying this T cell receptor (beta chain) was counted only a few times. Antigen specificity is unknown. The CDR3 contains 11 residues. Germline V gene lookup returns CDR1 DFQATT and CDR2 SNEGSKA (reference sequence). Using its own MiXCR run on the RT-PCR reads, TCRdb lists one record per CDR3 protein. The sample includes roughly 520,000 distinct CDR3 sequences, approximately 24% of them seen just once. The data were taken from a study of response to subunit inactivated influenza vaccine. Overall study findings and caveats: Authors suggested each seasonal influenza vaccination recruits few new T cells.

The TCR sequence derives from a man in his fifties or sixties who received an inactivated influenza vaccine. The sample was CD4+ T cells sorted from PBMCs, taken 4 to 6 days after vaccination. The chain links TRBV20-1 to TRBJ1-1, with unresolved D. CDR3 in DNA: TGCACCCCTCGGGTGAACACTGAAGCTTTCTTT. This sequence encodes CTPRVNTEAFF.